The 5 T cell receptor beta chains reported below all come from one sample, sequenced in a study of sequential checkpoint blockade in melanoma (dated by TCRdb to about 2019). The treatment or condition label corresponds to: randomized to nivolumab then ipilimumab (arm A) or the reverse (arm B). The library was generated by the immunoSEQ multiplex PCR assay. Held by TCRdb, this immuneACCESS table contains in-frame sequences only and omits some clones. Under half of the omission traces to an unresolved V gene where checked; the cause of the rest is unknown. Here the sample has 2,500 to 3,000 clones; around 19% occur a single time. Approximately 15% of the sample goes to the ten largest clones. This material consisted of tumor tissue (inferred from file names), taken from a patient given nivolumab and ipilimumab in sequence. The source of these receptors is a human donor with melanoma.

V usage is TRBV29-1 and J usage is TRBJ1-2; TRBD1 matches 10 bases. The CDR3 length is 15 residues. Trimming removed 5 bases from V and 3 bases from J; junction bases left unmatched: 9. Germline V lookup: CDR1 SQVTM, CDR2 ANQGSEA. Here the CDR3 reads CSVQSTGGADYGYTF. The CDR3, as DNA: TGCAGCGTTCAATCGACAGGGGGCGCAGACTATGGCTACACCTTC.

The genes are TRBV9 and TRBJ2-5; no definite D call. The CDR3 spans 13 residues. Germline V lookup: CDR1 SGDLS, CDR2 YYNGEE. V was clipped by 0 bases and J by 1 base, with 4 bases between them. The CDR3 DNA reads as TGTGCCAGCAGCGTAGCGGCCCAAGAGACCCAGTACTTC. Protein: CASSVAAQETQYF.

The rearrangement uses TRBV11-3 and TRBJ2-3; TRBD2 is a possible D gene (6 bases). Germline CDR1 and CDR2: SGHNT and YENEEA. The CDR3 extends over 14 amino acids. The germline V and J ends were trimmed by 1 base and 4 bases, with 9 bases remaining between them. In DNA, the CDR3 is TGTGCCAGCAGCTTAGTGAAGCGGGCAGATACGCAGTATTTT. Its translation is CASSLVKRADTQYF.

This clone was detected only a few times. The chain employs TRBV9 and TRBJ1-4; D call uncertain. The CDR3 sequence is 12 residues long. Trimming took off 5 bases at V and 6 bases at J, with 8 bases between the two ends. The germline gives CDR1 SGDLS, CDR2 YYNGEE. CDR3 sequence: CASSGLDEKLFF. The CDR3, as DNA: TGTGCCAGCAGTGGACTGGATGAAAAACTGTTTTTT.

This clone was picked up a small number of times. This rearrangement joins TRBV9 to TRBJ2-2; D tentatively reads TRBD1 or TRBD2 (5 bases each). Germline V gene sequence: CDR1 SGDLS, CDR2 YYNGEE. V lost 0 bases to trimming and J lost 0 bases, with 12 bases between them. This CDR3 has 17 amino acids. As DNA, the CDR3 is TGTGCCAGCAGCGTAGAGGTCGGGGCAGCGAACACCGGGGAGCTGTTTTTT. Protein sequence: CASSVEVGAANTGELFF.